These T cell receptor beta chains were read from a single sample in a study of shared clonotypes between healthy human individuals. The assay was immunoSEQ multiplex PCR, and TCRdb's table has in-frame clones only and misses some. The data contain 450,000 to 500,000 clones, around four fifths of them singletons. The sequenced sample consisted of PBMCs. Every receptor here comes from a woman aged 40 to 50 in good health. Some clones in this sample may be carry-over from other donors' samples. The CDR3 runs from the conserved cysteine through the conserved F or W. The order of the fields is CDR3 DNA, CDR3 protein, V gene, J gene, D gene, clone size. The D gene is left open where the match is weak. The listing skips clone size in some rows; elsewhere it reads once, few, many or a size class.

TGTGCCAGCAGGCACGAACCTAGCGGGAGCTACGAGCAGTACTTC	CASRHEPSGSYEQYF	TRBV4-2	TRBJ2-7	TRBD2	few
TGTGCCAGCAGACCCGGGACAGGGGGCTTGGGTTCACCCCTCCACTTT	CASRPGTGGLGSPLHF	TRBV2	TRBJ1-6	TRBD1	NA
TGCGCCAGCAGCTTCCTCCGCTACTCACCCTACGAGCAGTACTTC	CASSFLRYSPYEQYF	TRBV7-8	TRBJ2-7	NA	NA
TGTGCCAGCAGTTACGGTCCGGTGGGCGCTAAGGGTGAGCAGTTCTTC	CASSYGPVGAKGEQFF	TRBV6-5	TRBJ2-1	NA	NA
TGTGCCAGCAGCTTAACCGCGACAGAAGAGACCCAGTACTTC	CASSLTATEETQYF	TRBV7-3	TRBJ2-5	NA	NA
TGTGCCAGCATTCTTCAGGACAGTTCCTACGAGCAGTACTTC	CASILQDSSYEQYF	TRBV28	TRBJ2-7	NA	few
TGCGCCAGCAGCCCCCGGGGGCCGGGAAACACCATATATTTT	CASSPRGPGNTIYF	TRBV4-1	TRBJ1-3	NA	NA
TGTGCCAGCAGTTTATTAGAGAGTTCCCACGAGCAGTACTTC	CASSLLESSHEQYF	TRBV27	TRBJ2-7	NA	NA
TGTGCCAGCAGCCCCTCCGGGCCCTTGGGCTATGGCTACACCTTC	CASSPSGPLGYGYTF	TRBV7-2	TRBJ1-2	NA	NA
TGTGCCATCAGCCCTAGATCGACTAGTGCGGCGTACAATGAGCAGTTCTTC	CAISPRSTSAAYNEQFF	TRBV10-3	TRBJ2-1	NA	NA